Listed below are T cell receptor beta chains from one sample, sequenced in a study of blood T cell repertoires in COVID-19. Sequencing used immunoSEQ multiplex PCR; TCRdb keeps in-frame clones, though not all of them. The sample lists fewer than 90,000 clones, around 87% seen once, with 15% in the top ten. Material for sequencing was peripheral blood. The receptors were sampled from a male donor with acute or convalescent COVID-19. CDR3s include the opening cysteine and the closing phenylalanine or tryptophan. The order of the fields is CDR3 DNA, CDR3 protein, J gene, D gene, clone size, V gene. D genes are given only for firm matches. Part of the rows lack a size; the others show once, few, many or a class for expanded clones.

CDR3 DNA: TGTGCCATCAGTGATAGGCCCGAGAGACCGGGGCAGTACTTC
CDR3 protein: CAISDRPERPGQYF
J gene: TRBJ2-7
D gene: .
clone size: once
V gene: TRBV10-3

CDR3 DNA: TGTGCCAGCAGCCGAACAGCGGGGGGGCCCTACGAGCAGTACTTC
CDR3 protein: CASSRTAGGPYEQYF
J gene: TRBJ2-7
D gene: TRBD2
clone size: .
V gene: TRBV3-1/TRBV3-2

CDR3 DNA: TGCGCCAGCAGCCCGACCCCGGACAGGGGAAATGAAAAACTGTTTTTT
CDR3 protein: CASSPTPDRGNEKLFF
J gene: TRBJ1-4
D gene: TRBD1
clone size: .
V gene: TRBV5-1

CDR3 DNA: TGTGCCAGCAACCCGGGACAGGGGGCGCGGGGGATCGGAGATACGCAGTATTTT
CDR3 protein: CASNPGQGARGIGDTQYF
J gene: TRBJ2-3
D gene: TRBD1
clone size: .
V gene: TRBV28

CDR3 DNA: TGTGCCAGCAGCTTATCGCGGGGAAAACTTGGCTACACCTTC
CDR3 protein: CASSLSRGKLGYTF
J gene: TRBJ1-2
D gene: .
clone size: .
V gene: TRBV7-2

CDR3 DNA: TGTGCCAGCAGCCCGGGGACAGGGGGCCACGAGCAGTACTTC
CDR3 protein: CASSPGTGGHEQYF
J gene: TRBJ2-7
D gene: TRBD1
clone size: .
V gene: TRBV5-4

CDR3 DNA: TGCGCCAGCAGCCAGGGACAGGGGGCCCATGGCTACACCTTC
CDR3 protein: CASSQGQGAHGYTF
J gene: TRBJ1-2
D gene: TRBD1
clone size: few
V gene: TRBV5-1

CDR3 DNA: TGTGCCAGCAGTGATCCCCGTTCGGTCGGCAATCAGCCCCAGCATTTT
CDR3 protein: CASSDPRSVGNQPQHF
J gene: TRBJ1-5
D gene: .
clone size: few
V gene: TRBV2

CDR3 DNA: TGTGCCAGTAGTCTAGGTGGGGCTAAAGAGACCCAGTACTTC
CDR3 protein: CASSLGGAKETQYF
J gene: TRBJ2-5
D gene: .
clone size: once
V gene: TRBV19

CDR3 DNA: TGTGCCAGCAGTTTAGGGCAGGAATCCCTGTACTTC
CDR3 protein: CASSLGQESLYF
J gene: TRBJ2-5
D gene: .
clone size: .
V gene: TRBV12-3/TRBV12-4

CDR3 DNA: TGTGCCAGCAGCCAACCTGTGGGCGGGGGATACTACGAGCAGTACTTC
CDR3 protein: CASSQPVGGGYYEQYF
J gene: TRBJ2-7
D gene: TRBD2
clone size: .
V gene: TRBV4-2

CDR3 DNA: TGTGCCAGTAGTCCCTCGGGTAGGCGTCAAGCTTTCTTT
CDR3 protein: CASSPSGRRQAFF
J gene: TRBJ1-1
D gene: .
clone size: .
V gene: TRBV19

CDR3 DNA: TGCAGCGTTGATCTGGGACAAGGAAACACCATATATTTT
CDR3 protein: CSVDLGQGNTIYF
J gene: TRBJ1-3
D gene: .
clone size: .
V gene: TRBV29-1

CDR3 DNA: TGTGCCAGTAGTAAGGACAGGGATGAAAAACTGTTTTTT
CDR3 protein: CASSKDRDEKLFF
J gene: TRBJ1-4
D gene: TRBD1
clone size: .
V gene: TRBV19

CDR3 DNA: TGTGCCATCCGGGGTAACAGCGGCTCATATGGCTACACCTTC
CDR3 protein: CAIRGNSGSYGYTF
J gene: TRBJ1-2
D gene: .
clone size: .
V gene: TRBV10-3

CDR3 DNA: TGTGCCTGGAGCCGACTGGCAACTAATGAAAAACTGTTTTTT
CDR3 protein: CAWSRLATNEKLFF
J gene: TRBJ1-4
D gene: .
clone size: .
V gene: TRBV30

CDR3 DNA: TGTGCCAGCTCGCCTACCGGGACAGGGGGTACAAAGAATTCACCCCTCCACTTT
CDR3 protein: CASSPTGTGGTKNSPLHF
J gene: TRBJ1-6
D gene: TRBD1
clone size: .
V gene: TRBV18

CDR3 DNA: TGTGCCATCAGTGAGTCCCCTACAGGGGGCGGCACAGATACGCAGTATTTT
CDR3 protein: CAISESPTGGGTDTQYF
J gene: TRBJ2-3
D gene: TRBD1
clone size: .
V gene: TRBV10-3

CDR3 DNA: TGCGCCAGCAGCCGCGACAAGAACACTGAAGCTTTCTTT
CDR3 protein: CASSRDKNTEAFF
J gene: TRBJ1-1
D gene: .
clone size: .
V gene: TRBV5-1

CDR3 DNA: TGTGCCAGCAGTCCGTACCAGGGACAACCGAACACTGAAGCTTTCTTT
CDR3 protein: CASSPYQGQPNTEAFF
J gene: TRBJ1-1
D gene: .
clone size: .
V gene: TRBV28

CDR3 DNA: TGTGCCGTCTATATGAATGGCTACACCTTC
CDR3 protein: CAVYMNGYTF
J gene: TRBJ1-2
D gene: .
clone size: .
V gene: TRBV6-5

CDR3 DNA: TGTGCCACCAGTGCTCTGACTAGCGGGGCCACAGATACGCAGTATTTT
CDR3 protein: CATSALTSGATDTQYF
J gene: TRBJ2-3
D gene: TRBD2
clone size: .
V gene: TRBV24-1

CDR3 DNA: TGCGCCAGCAGCTTGGCCGAAAGCCACGCAGATACGCAGTATTTT
CDR3 protein: CASSLAESHADTQYF
J gene: TRBJ2-3
D gene: .
clone size: .
V gene: TRBV5-1

CDR3 DNA: TGTGCCAGTAGGCGGGCTTTCTATGGCTACACCTTC
CDR3 protein: CASRRAFYGYTF
J gene: TRBJ1-2
D gene: .
clone size: .
V gene: TRBV19

CDR3 DNA: TGCGCCAGCAGCCAAGAAGTTACGCTCCGAGGGACTGAAGCTTTCTTT
CDR3 protein: CASSQEVTLRGTEAFF
J gene: TRBJ1-1
D gene: .
clone size: .
V gene: TRBV4-1

CDR3 DNA: TGTGCCAGCAGTGAAACCAACCGGGTCGGGGCCTACAATGAGCAGTTCTTC
CDR3 protein: CASSETNRVGAYNEQFF
J gene: TRBJ2-1
D gene: .
clone size: .
V gene: TRBV2

CDR3 DNA: TGCGCCAGCAGCTTGGCAGACAGTAACTATGGCTACACCTTC
CDR3 protein: CASSLADSNYGYTF
J gene: TRBJ1-2
D gene: .
clone size: .
V gene: TRBV5-1

CDR3 DNA: TGTGCCAGTAGTGACCGGGGAGGACAGGGGTTGACTGAAGCTTTCTTT
CDR3 protein: CASSDRGGQGLTEAFF
J gene: TRBJ1-1
D gene: TRBD1
clone size: .
V gene: TRBV19

CDR3 DNA: TGCAGCGTTGATCGGACAGGGGTTGAAGCTTTCTTT
CDR3 protein: CSVDRTGVEAFF
J gene: TRBJ1-1
D gene: TRBD1
clone size: .
V gene: TRBV29-1

CDR3 DNA: TGTGCCAGCAGCCGTGGGGCGAGCTATGGCTACACCTTC
CDR3 protein: CASSRGASYGYTF
J gene: TRBJ1-2
D gene: .
clone size: few
V gene: TRBV5-4

CDR3 DNA: TGTGCCAGCAGTGCGGGGCAGGGGGCCCTACACGGGGAGCTGTTTTTT
CDR3 protein: CASSAGQGALHGELFF
J gene: TRBJ2-2
D gene: TRBD1
clone size: .
V gene: TRBV6-1

CDR3 DNA: TGTGCCAGCAGTGAAGCGGCGGGGGTGGGCAATCAGCCCCAGCATTTT
CDR3 protein: CASSEAAGVGNQPQHF
J gene: TRBJ1-5
D gene: .
clone size: .
V gene: TRBV6-1

CDR3 DNA: TGTGCCAGCAGCTTAGCGGTGGGGCACACTGAAGCTTTCTTT
CDR3 protein: CASSLAVGHTEAFF
J gene: TRBJ1-1
D gene: .
clone size: .
V gene: TRBV7-6

CDR3 DNA: TGTGCCAGCAGTGAGCAGGGAACCTATAATTCACCCCTCCACTTT
CDR3 protein: CASSEQGTYNSPLHF
J gene: TRBJ1-6
D gene: .
clone size: .
V gene: TRBV6-1

CDR3 DNA: TGTGCCAGCAGCTTAGTTGGGCCAACAGGGGACGGCTACAATGAGCAGTTCTTC
CDR3 protein: CASSLVGPTGDGYNEQFF
J gene: TRBJ2-1
D gene: TRBD1
clone size: few
V gene: TRBV7-6

CDR3 DNA: TGTGCCAGCAGCCAACCCACTAGGAATGAGCAGTTCTTC
CDR3 protein: CASSQPTRNEQFF
J gene: TRBJ2-1
D gene: .
clone size: .
V gene: TRBV11-1

CDR3 DNA: TGTGCCAGCAGCCGGGGGGGCAGGTACGAGCAGTACTTC
CDR3 protein: CASSRGGRYEQYF
J gene: TRBJ2-7
D gene: TRBD2
clone size: once
V gene: TRBV12-3/TRBV12-4

CDR3 DNA: TGTGCCAGCAGTCAGCACGACTCGGGACTGTTTTTT
CDR3 protein: CASSQHDSGLFF
J gene: TRBJ1-4
D gene: .
clone size: .
V gene: TRBV6-5

CDR3 DNA: TGTGCCTGCGGGGAACAGGCTCTCTACGAGCAGTACTTC
CDR3 protein: CACGEQALYEQYF
J gene: TRBJ2-7
D gene: .
clone size: .
V gene: TRBV7-9

CDR3 DNA: TGTGCCAGCAGCCCAACGGGACAGACCTACGAGCAGTACTTC
CDR3 protein: CASSPTGQTYEQYF
J gene: TRBJ2-7
D gene: TRBD1
clone size: .
V gene: TRBV6-5

CDR3 DNA: TGTGCCAGCAGCTTGACAGGGGGGAACTATGGCTACACCTTC
CDR3 protein: CASSLTGGNYGYTF
J gene: TRBJ1-2
D gene: TRBD1
clone size: .
V gene: TRBV7-9

CDR3 DNA: TGTGCCAGCAGCTTATTTATCCAGCGGGGGTTCGGGAATGAGCAGTTCTTC
CDR3 protein: CASSLFIQRGFGNEQFF
J gene: TRBJ2-1
D gene: TRBD2
clone size: .
V gene: TRBV7-2

CDR3 DNA: TGTGCCAGCAGCGTGGGGGCTTTATTGGAAGAAAAACTGTTTTTT
CDR3 protein: CASSVGALLEEKLFF
J gene: TRBJ1-4
D gene: .
clone size: once
V gene: TRBV5-6

CDR3 DNA: TGTGCCAGCAGTTACTCGAGGGACAGGGGAAAGGGGAAGCAGTTCTTC
CDR3 protein: CASSYSRDRGKGKQFF
J gene: TRBJ2-1
D gene: TRBD1
clone size: .
V gene: TRBV6-5

CDR3 DNA: TGCGCCAGCAGCTTGGGTAGGGGGCCCGCCAAAAACATTCAGTACTTC
CDR3 protein: CASSLGRGPAKNIQYF
J gene: TRBJ2-4
D gene: TRBD1
clone size: .
V gene: TRBV5-1